The rows below give T cell receptor beta chains drawn from one sample of a study of radiotherapy plus CTLA-4 blockade in lung cancer. Profiling relied on immunoSEQ multiplex PCR, and the TCRdb table lists in-frame clones only, not all of them. The sample carries about 91,000 clones, around 72% recorded once. The source material was peripheral blood, sampled from a patient treated with radiotherapy plus ipilimumab. The source is a human donor with non-small cell lung cancer that progressed on radiotherapy plus ipilimumab. Each CDR3 is given with its conserved first and last residue. The D gene is left open where the match is weak. Expanded clones get a size class; other rows say once, few or many, or leave the size out.

V gene	J gene	CDR3 length	clone size	D gene	CDR3 protein	CDR3 DNA
TRBV5-1	TRBJ2-1	15	.	.	CASSLGGRTYNEQFF	TGCGCCAGCAGCTTGGGTGGGAGGACCTACAATGAGCAGTTCTTC
TRBV2	TRBJ2-7	15	.	TRBD2	CASTGTSFVSYEQYF	TGTGCCAGCACCGGGACTAGCTTTGTTTCATACGAGCAGTACTTC
TRBV7-8	TRBJ1-6	15	.	TRBD1	CASSSGQGSRSPLHF	TGTGCCAGCAGCTCTGGACAGGGTAGTCGTTCACCCCTCCACTTT
TRBV27	TRBJ2-1	14	.	TRBD1	CATITGTGSFEQFF	TGTGCCACGATCACCGGGACAGGGAGCTTTGAGCAGTTCTTC
TRBV5-1	TRBJ2-1	14	.	.	CASSLQGGEDEQFF	TGCGCCAGCAGCTTACAGGGCGGTGAGGATGAGCAGTTCTTC
TRBV6-1	TRBJ1-4	14	.	.	CASSWRERSEKLFF	TGTGCCAGCAGCTGGCGTGAGAGGTCGGAAAAACTGTTTTTT
TRBV28	TRBJ1-2	16	.	.	CASSLGGQAGNYGYTF	TGTGCCAGCAGTTTAGGGGGGCAGGCAGGAAACTATGGCTACACCTTC
TRBV6-5	TRBJ2-1	13	few	.	CASRPSSYNEQFF	TGTGCCAGCCGGCCTAGCTCCTACAATGAGCAGTTCTTC
TRBV5-1	TRBJ2-4	18	.	.	CASSLTGPRTVGKNIQYF	TGCGCCAGCAGCTTGACAGGCCCTAGGACAGTAGGCAAAAACATTCAGTACTTC
TRBV6-5	TRBJ2-7	16	.	TRBD1	CASSYRAGQGLYEQYF	TGTGCCAGCAGTTACAGGGCGGGACAGGGTTTATACGAGCAGTACTTC
TRBV6-5	TRBJ1-2	12	few	.	CASSDGDYGYTF	TGTGCCAGCAGTGACGGTGACTATGGCTACACCTTC
TRBV4-3	TRBJ2-1	14	.	.	CASSQGISDNEQFF	TGCGCCAGCAGCCAAGGAATTTCCGACAATGAGCAGTTCTTC
TRBV28	TRBJ1-6	15	few	.	CASTRFGVYNSPLHF	TGTGCCAGCACCCGATTCGGGGTCTATAATTCACCCCTCCACTTT
TRBV28	TRBJ2-1	20	few	TRBD2	CASSYMDSPRAGGVDNEQFF	TGTGCCAGCAGTTATATGGATTCGCCGCGAGCGGGAGGAGTAGACAATGAGCAGTTCTTC
TRBV7-8	TRBJ2-1	20	.	TRBD2	CASSPVGTSGMQGLYNEQFF	TGTGCCAGCAGCCCAGTGGGGACTAGCGGGATGCAAGGACTTTACAATGAGCAGTTCTTC
TRBV15	TRBJ2-3	17	.	.	CATSLGPVNPGTDTQYF	TGTGCCACCAGCCTGGGCCCAGTTAATCCTGGCACAGATACGCAGTATTTT
TRBV7-2	TRBJ2-6	17	.	.	CASSLGARASGANVLTF	TGTGCCAGCAGCTTAGGGGCCAGGGCGTCTGGGGCCAACGTCCTGACTTTC
TRBV27	TRBJ2-1	13	.	.	CASKVGEMGEQFF	TGTGCCAGCAAGGTTGGAGAAATGGGTGAGCAGTTCTTC
TRBV5-1	TRBJ2-2	14	.	.	CASSLGGDTGELFF	TGCGCCAGCAGCTTGGGTGGGGACACCGGGGAGCTGTTTTTT
TRBV5-4	TRBJ2-6	15	.	TRBD1	CASSSQGAGANVLTF	TGTGCCAGCAGCTCTCAGGGGGCTGGGGCCAACGTCCTGACTTTC
TRBV15	TRBJ2-7	16	once	.	CATSRDSSAFGYEQYF	TGTGCCACCAGCAGAGATTCGTCGGCTTTCGGCTACGAGCAGTACTTC
TRBV23-1	TRBJ1-5	14	many	.	CASSRSGNNQPQHF	TGCGCCAGCAGTCGATCGGGTAACAATCAGCCCCAGCATTTT
TRBV5-1	TRBJ2-2	15	.	TRBD2	CASSGGSVPTGELFF	TGCGCCAGCAGCGGCGGGAGCGTACCTACCGGGGAGCTGTTTTTT
TRBV5-1	TRBJ2-1	15	.	.	CASSLGLGGYNEQFF	TGCGCCAGCAGCTTGGGGCTAGGGGGCTACAATGAGCAGTTCTTC
TRBV27	TRBJ1-5	16	once	TRBD1	CASSPLTGGRDQPQHF	TGTGCCAGCAGTCCACTGACAGGGGGCCGCGATCAGCCCCAGCATTTT
TRBV7-2	TRBJ2-2	14	.	TRBD1	CASRPTGAGGELFF	TGTGCCAGCAGACCGACAGGGGCGGGCGGGGAGCTGTTTTTT
TRBV4-1	TRBJ2-7	15	.	TRBD2	CASSPPGLDSYEQYF	TGCGCCAGCAGCCCACCGGGACTAGATTCCTACGAGCAGTACTTC
TRBV4-2	TRBJ1-1	15	.	TRBD1	CASSPIGQENTEAFF	TGTGCCAGCAGCCCCATAGGACAGGAGAACACTGAAGCTTTCTTT
TRBV29-1	TRBJ1-5	12	.	.	CSAREGNQPQHF	TGCAGCGCCAGGGAGGGCAATCAGCCCCAGCATTTT
TRBV7-2	TRBJ1-3	17	.	TRBD1	CASSWGTGRTSGNTIYF	TGTGCCAGCAGCTGGGGGACAGGCCGAACCTCTGGAAACACCATATATTTT
TRBV5-5	TRBJ1-2	17	.	TRBD1	CASSLDLGTGIPYGYTF	TGTGCCAGCAGCCTCGATTTGGGGACAGGGATCCCCTATGGCTACACCTTC
TRBV7-9	TRBJ2-2	16	.	TRBD2	CASSGDFQGGTGELFF	TGTGCCAGCAGCGGGGACTTCCAGGGAGGGACCGGGGAGCTGTTTTTT
TRBV7-3	TRBJ2-1	15	.	.	CASSPSGGGNNEQFF	TGTGCCAGCAGCCCTAGCGGAGGGGGCAACAATGAGCAGTTCTTC
TRBV6-4	TRBJ2-1	15	.	TRBD2	CASSPSGGAENEQFF	TGTGCCAGCAGTCCTAGCGGGGGGGCTGAGAATGAGCAGTTCTTC
TRBV11-2	TRBJ2-1	16	.	.	CASSLTGTRIGGEQFF	TGTGCCAGCAGCTTAACCGGGACTCGGATTGGGGGTGAGCAGTTCTTC
TRBV11-2	TRBJ2-7	14	few	.	CASSLGGVAYEQYF	TGTGCCAGCAGCTTAGGTGGGGTTGCCTACGAGCAGTACTTC
TRBV13	TRBJ2-2	16	.	.	CASSLETERGTGELFF	TGTGCCAGCAGCTTAGAAACGGAAAGAGGAACCGGGGAGCTGTTTTTT
TRBV4-1	TRBJ2-5	15	.	.	CASSQDLGPQETQYF	TGCGCCAGCAGCCAAGATCTGGGTCCCCAAGAGACCCAGTACTTC
TRBV6-1	TRBJ2-7	13	.	TRBD1	CASSSWDRYEQYF	TGTGCCAGCAGTTCATGGGACAGATACGAGCAGTACTTC
TRBV30	TRBJ2-2	14	.	.	CAWSVRAGAGELFF	TGTGCCTGGAGTGTGAGGGCGGGCGCCGGGGAGCTGTTTTTT
TRBV6-6	TRBJ1-4	15	.	.	CASSQPPGAGEKLFF	TGTGCCAGCAGCCAACCCCCAGGGGCGGGTGAAAAACTGTTTTTT
TRBV4-1	TRBJ2-3	19	.	.	CASSQADIGLGGVWDTQYF	TGCGCCAGCAGCCAAGCCGATATAGGACTAGGGGGAGTATGGGATACGCAGTATTTT
TRBV29-1	TRBJ1-2	15	.	.	CSVERMTGFNYGYTF	TGCAGCGTTGAGAGGATGACAGGCTTTAACTATGGCTACACCTTC
TRBV19	TRBJ1-5	16	.	.	CASSGGRQGLGQPQHF	TGTGCCAGTAGTGGGGGCCGGCAGGGGCTCGGTCAGCCCCAGCATTTT
TRBV4-1	TRBJ2-3	13	few	.	CASSQGWGDTQYF	TGCGCCAGCAGCCAAGGATGGGGAGATACGCAGTATTTT
TRBV5-1	TRBJ2-2	15	.	.	CASSLGQVNTGELFF	TGCGCCAGCAGCTTGGGGCAGGTGAACACCGGGGAGCTGTTTTTT
TRBV4-1	TRBJ2-3	13	few	.	CASSLWARDTQYF	TGCGCCAGCAGCCTTTGGGCCAGGGATACGCAGTATTTT
TRBV27	TRBJ1-1	13	.	.	CASSLTENTEAFF	TGTGCCAGCAGTTTAACCGAGAACACTGAAGCTTTCTTT
TRBV9	TRBJ1-4	17	.	.	CASSVGPGIETNEKLFF	TGTGCCAGCAGCGTAGGTCCCGGGATCGAGACTAATGAAAAACTGTTTTTT
TRBV4-1	TRBJ2-5	15	.	.	CASSQVETIQETQYF	TGCGCCAGCAGCCAAGTAGAGACTATCCAAGAGACCCAGTACTTC